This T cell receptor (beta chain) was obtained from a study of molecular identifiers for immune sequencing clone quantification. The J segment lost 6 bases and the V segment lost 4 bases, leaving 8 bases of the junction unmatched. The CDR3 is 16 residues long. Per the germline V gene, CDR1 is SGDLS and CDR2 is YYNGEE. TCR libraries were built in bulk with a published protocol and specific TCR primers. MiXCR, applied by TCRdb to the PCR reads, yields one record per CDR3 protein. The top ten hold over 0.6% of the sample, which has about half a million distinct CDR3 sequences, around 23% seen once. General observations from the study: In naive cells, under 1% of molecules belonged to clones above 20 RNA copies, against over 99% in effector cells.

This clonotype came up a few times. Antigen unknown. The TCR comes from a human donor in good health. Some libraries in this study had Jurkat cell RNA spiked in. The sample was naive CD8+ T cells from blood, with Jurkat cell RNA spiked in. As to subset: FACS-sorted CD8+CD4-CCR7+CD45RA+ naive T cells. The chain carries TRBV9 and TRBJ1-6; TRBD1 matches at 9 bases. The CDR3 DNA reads TGTGCCAGCAGCCCAGATCCGGGACAGGGTAATTCACCCCTCCACTTT. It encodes CASSPDPGQGNSPLHF.